This TCR beta chain was captured in a study of T cell repertoires in cytomegalovirus infection (dated by TCRdb to between 2017 and 2020). With respect to the entire study: Peptide stimulations targeted recently identified HLA-C-restricted CMV epitopes, whose presentation resists viral immunomodulation, together with well-studied HLA-B-restricted epitopes. Donor HLA type was relevant to the analysis, because carriage of CMV infection together with the matching HLA type was indicated by public TCR beta signatures. What the authors observed across the whole study: Carriers of CMV infection plus the relevant HLA type were discriminated by the cumulative frequency of public TCR beta family members in the study cohort and in an independent roughly 340-donor cohort. The ex vivo response was dominated by HLA-C-restricted CMV-specific TCR beta clonotypes, which also provided the single most frequent clonotype in two of eight donors.

What the treatment or condition label conveys for this sample: in vitro stimulation with specific CMV peptide epitopes to enrich CMV-specific T cells. These reads were obtained on an Illumina HiSeq 1500. TCRdb took the public reads, trimmed them with fastp at Q25, ran MiXCR for clone calling and kept in-frame beta chains. Rows are combined by CDR3 protein, so each entry shows the most common genes and DNA. In all, the sample holds roughly 730,000 distinct CDR3 sequences, and around 32% of those were seen once. Of the sample, 15% to 20% is held by the ten largest clones. This clonotype was detected only a few times. No cognate antigen has been identified for it. One base away there is no much larger clone; base qualities are not given. Reading from cysteine to phenylalanine, the CDR3 counts 16 amino acids. Of the read, only the CDR3 DNA is kept; its 48 bases are in frame from base 1. Here V drops 5 bases and J drops 4 bases, and the junction holds 15 bases not matched to any gene. The germline V gene supplies CDR1 SQVTM and CDR2 ANQGSEA.

The sequence is built from TRBV29-1 and TRBJ2-5; 8 bases in the middle match TRBD1. This receptor was taken from a human donor in good health (CMV status not recorded). Some clones in this sample may be carry-over from other donors' samples. The sample in question was cultured PBMCs, obtained from culture after CMV antigen stimulation. At the DNA level, the sequence is TGCAGCGTTCTCAGATGGCCAGGGGGCAAAGGAGAGACCCAGTACTTC. It codes for CSVLRWPGGKGETQYF. Here the CDR3 is joined to the reference TRBV29-1 and TRBJ2-5 genes, and the full variable domain is: SAVISQKPSRDICQRGTSLTIQCQVDSQVTMMFWYRQQPGQSLTLIATANQGSEATYESGFVIDKFPISRPNLTFSTLTVSNMSPEDSSIYLCSVLRWPGGKGETQYFGPGTRLLVL.